A selection of T cell receptor beta chains follows, all from one sample in a study of sequential checkpoint blockade in melanoma. Sequencing used immunoSEQ multiplex PCR; TCRdb keeps in-frame clones, though not all of them. Here the sample spans about 17,000 clones, around 70% being singletons. The sample was CD8+ T cells sorted from blood (inferred from file names), taken from a patient given nivolumab and ipilimumab in sequence. These receptors were collected from a human donor with melanoma. CDR3s include the opening cysteine and the closing phenylalanine or tryptophan. The D gene is left open where the match is weak. The size field is filled for only some rows; it gives once, few, many or a size class.

size	D	V	J	CDR3	DNA
.	.	TRBV25-1	TRBJ1-4	CASNRGRGSTNEKLFF	TGTGCCAGCAACCGAGGGAGGGGGTCAACTAATGAAAAACTGTTTTTT
.	TRBD1	TRBV7-8	TRBJ2-3	CASSSLGQGSYDTQYF	TGTGCCAGCAGCTCCCTGGGACAGGGGTCATACGATACGCAGTATTTT
.	TRBD1	TRBV19	TRBJ2-7	CASSIVSGGEQYF	TGTGCCAGTAGTATAGTCTCAGGGGGCGAGCAGTACTTC
.	TRBD1	TRBV6-5	TRBJ1-1	CASSYSPGQSEAFF	TGTGCCAGCAGTTACTCTCCGGGACAGAGTGAAGCTTTCTTT
.	.	TRBV11-2	TRBJ1-2	CASSFFTGQNYGYTF	TGTGCCAGCAGCTTCTTCACAGGGCAGAACTATGGCTACACCTTC
.	.	TRBV11-2	TRBJ2-7	CASSLVWPSYEQYF	TGTGCCAGCAGCTTAGTGTGGCCCTCCTACGAGCAGTACTTC
.	TRBD1	TRBV4-2	TRBJ1-1	CASSQSTGLDTEAFF	TGTGCCAGCAGCCAATCGACAGGGCTTGACACTGAAGCTTTCTTT
once	.	TRBV9	TRBJ2-1	CASSEPLNGTSEGYNEQFF	TGTGCCAGCAGCGAGCCCCTCAATGGGACCTCGGAGGGTTACAATGAGCAGTTCTTC
.	.	TRBV7-8	TRBJ1-1	CASSLVPGATEAFF	TGTGCCAGCAGCTTAGTCCCGGGAGCCACTGAAGCTTTCTTT
.	TRBD2	TRBV13	TRBJ2-3	CASSFLAGPSTDTQYF	TGTGCCAGCAGCTTCCTAGCGGGACCTAGCACAGATACGCAGTATTTT
.	.	TRBV15	TRBJ1-1	CATSRVGAGNTEAFF	TGTGCCACCAGCAGAGTAGGGGCAGGGAACACTGAAGCTTTCTTT
.	TRBD1	TRBV7-9	TRBJ1-2	CASSLGDSIHGYTF	TGTGCCAGCAGCTTGGGGGACAGTATCCATGGCTACACCTTC
.	TRBD1	TRBV9	TRBJ1-5	CASSARQGIDQPQHF	TGTGCCAGCAGCGCAAGACAGGGAATTGATCAGCCCCAGCATTTT
.	TRBD2	TRBV5-6	TRBJ2-3	CASSQGLAGLDTQYF	TGTGCCAGCAGCCAAGGACTAGCGGGGCTAGATACGCAGTATTTT
.	.	TRBV7-9	TRBJ2-2	CASSPPDTVLDGELFF	TGTGCCAGCAGCCCCCCCGACACCGTATTGGACGGGGAGCTGTTTTTT
few	.	TRBV7-3	TRBJ2-3	CASSPGASTDTQYF	TGTGCCAGCAGCCCAGGGGCTAGCACAGATACGCAGTATTTT
.	.	TRBV5-6	TRBJ2-2	CASSLVQGDGELFF	TGTGCCAGCAGCTTGGTACAGGGTGACGGGGAGCTGTTTTTT
.	TRBD1	TRBV5-6	TRBJ1-1	CASSPGQRTIYTEAFF	TGTGCCAGCAGCCCGGGACAGCGGACAATTTACACTGAAGCTTTCTTT
.	.	TRBV10-3	TRBJ1-1	CAIEDGGKAFF	TGTGCCATCGAAGACGGAGGAAAAGCTTTCTTT
once	TRBD2	TRBV6-6	TRBJ2-1	CASSYSGTSGGNEQFF	TGTGCCAGCAGTTACTCCGGGACTAGCGGGGGCAATGAGCAGTTCTTC
.	.	TRBV9	TRBJ1-5	CASSAGGAFNQPQHF	TGTGCCAGCAGCGCGGGGGGGGCATTTAATCAGCCCCAGCATTTT
.	TRBD2	TRBV5-1	TRBJ2-4	CASSKTSGGAKNIQYF	TGCGCCAGCAGCAAGACTAGCGGGGGGGCCAAAAACATTCAGTACTTC
.	.	TRBV7-2	TRBJ2-2	CASSFDQGRLGGELFF	TGTGCCAGCAGCTTCGACCAGGGGCGTCTTGGCGGGGAGCTGTTTTTT
.	TRBD2	TRBV9	TRBJ2-1	CASSVGAGDLGNEQFF	TGTGCCAGCAGCGTGGGAGCGGGGGATCTCGGCAATGAGCAGTTCTTC
few	TRBD1	TRBV7-9	TRBJ1-2	CASSRGQGYGYTF	TGTGCCAGCAGCCGAGGACAGGGCTATGGCTACACCTTC
few	.	TRBV10-2	TRBJ1-2	CASSDGGGYGYTF	TGCGCCAGCAGTGACGGCGGGGGGTATGGCTACACCTTC
.	.	TRBV18	TRBJ1-2	CASSPSGEGYTF	TGTGCCAGCTCACCATCAGGGGAAGGCTACACCTTC
.	.	TRBV16	TRBJ1-5	CASSQLRGRHSNQPQHF	TGTGCCAGCAGCCAATTAAGGGGCAGGCATAGCAATCAGCCCCAGCATTTT
.	TRBD2	TRBV4-3	TRBJ2-1	CASSQVTSDWAEQFF	TGCGCCAGCAGCCAAGTGACTAGCGACTGGGCGGAGCAGTTCTTC
.	.	TRBV5-1	TRBJ1-1	CASSAGSNTEAFF	TGCGCCAGCAGCGCGGGGTCGAACACTGAAGCTTTCTTT
.	TRBD1	TRBV9	TRBJ2-7	CASSVGGTASYEQYF	TGTGCCAGCAGCGTAGGTGGGACAGCATCCTACGAGCAGTACTTC
.	.	TRBV9	TRBJ1-1	CASSVAGRGRDLGTEAFF	TGTGCCAGCAGCGTAGCAGGCAGGGGTCGGGATTTGGGCACTGAAGCTTTCTTT